These 2 T cell receptor beta chains were sequenced from one sample in a study of identical twins. From the 5' RACE reads, TCRdb called clonotypes with MiXCR, one entry per CDR3 protein. Counted here are about 190,000 distinct CDR3 sequences, approximately 15% occurring once; the ten biggest clones make up around 40%. This same sample was also taken into another study, of T cells expressing NK-cell markers.

Input material: CD8+ T cells sorted from blood. The receptors originated from a woman aged 18-30 years in good health.

This clonotype has a count of ten or more. The chain recombines TRBV24-1 with TRBJ1-1; D perhaps matches TRBD1 (5 bases). Germline CDR1 is KGHDR and CDR2 is SFDVKD. This CDR3 has 13 amino acids. Trimming removed 4 bases at V and 5 bases at J, with 10 bases between. The CDR3 DNA reads TGTGCCACCAGTGAGGGGGTTGGGACTGAAGCTTTCTTT. This gives the protein CATSEGVGTEAFF.

J is TRBJ2-2 and V is TRBV7-6, with D hard to call. CDR3 length equals 14 residues. Trimming removed 1 base at V and 4 bases at J, with 7 bases between. CDR1 is SGHVS, CDR2 FNYEAQ, per germline. CDR3 nucleotides: TGTGCCAGCAGCTTAGAGGTGTCCACCGGGGAGCTGTTTTTT. Translation: CASSLEVSTGELFF. Full variable domain (missing parts from reference TRBV7-6 and TRBJ2-2): GAGVSQSPRYKVTKRGQDVALRCDPISGHVSLYWYRQALGQGPEFLTYFNYEAQQDKSGLPNDRFSAERPEGSISTLTIQRTEQRDSAMYRCASSLEVSTGELFFGEGSRLTVL.